The rows below give T cell receptor beta chains drawn from one sample of a study of T-cell memory formation after mild COVID-19. A single record per CDR3 protein comes from TCRdb applying MiXCR to the 5' RACE reads. Of 150,000 to 200,000 distinct CDR3 sequences listed, roughly 15% are singletons. The sequenced material came from PBMCs or a T cell subset sorted from them (not recorded which). The receptors stem from an adult woman who had mild COVID-19 (a few samples of this study predate the infection). Cell type and time point are not known. CDR3s include the opening cysteine and the closing phenylalanine or tryptophan. D genes are given only for firm matches. Clone size is stated in some rows and not others, as once, few, many or a class when expanded.

j_gene: TRBJ2-1; abundance: few; d_gene: TRBD2; v_gene: TRBV27; CDR3nt: TGTGCCAGCAGTGTCATAGCGGGACGCCCTTACAATGAGCAGTTCTTC; CDR3aa: CASSVIAGRPYNEQFF
j_gene: TRBJ2-5; abundance: -; d_gene: TRBD2; v_gene: TRBV6-2/TRBV6-3; CDR3nt: TGTGCCAGCAGTTACTCCGCGGGAGTTCGTCAAGAGACCCAGTACTTC; CDR3aa: CASSYSAGVRQETQYF
j_gene: TRBJ2-5; abundance: few; d_gene: -; v_gene: TRBV19; CDR3nt: TGTGCCAGTAGCCCGATCAGGGGAGAGACCCAGTACTTC; CDR3aa: CASSPIRGETQYF
j_gene: TRBJ1-1; abundance: -; d_gene: TRBD1; v_gene: TRBV12-3/TRBV12-4; CDR3nt: TGTGCCAGCACCCAAGGGACAGGGAAAAGAGACACTGAAGCTTTCTTT; CDR3aa: CASTQGTGKRDTEAFF
j_gene: TRBJ1-1; abundance: -; d_gene: -; v_gene: TRBV12-3/TRBV12-4; CDR3nt: TGTGCCAGCAGATGGACAGCGAACACTGAAGCTTTCTTT; CDR3aa: CASRWTANTEAFF
j_gene: TRBJ2-7; abundance: -; d_gene: -; v_gene: TRBV19; CDR3nt: TGTGCCAGCAGGGACCCCGGCTACGAGCAGTACTTC; CDR3aa: CASRDPGYEQYF
j_gene: TRBJ2-7; abundance: few; d_gene: -; v_gene: TRBV27; CDR3nt: TGTGCCAGCAGGGTGGGGGCATCCTACGAGCAGTACTTC; CDR3aa: CASRVGASYEQYF
j_gene: TRBJ2-1; abundance: few; d_gene: TRBD1; v_gene: TRBV9; CDR3nt: TGTGCCAGCAGCCCCGAGGGACAGGGGCAGTTCTTC; CDR3aa: CASSPEGQGQFF
j_gene: TRBJ2-1; abundance: few; d_gene: -; v_gene: TRBV30; CDR3nt: TGTGCCTGGAGTCCGACCGGGCGAGGATACAATGAGCAGTTCTTC; CDR3aa: CAWSPTGRGYNEQFF
j_gene: TRBJ1-1; abundance: -; d_gene: -; v_gene: TRBV6-6; CDR3nt: TGTGCCAGCAGTCCCATCTCAAGGTCCGGGACCTTGAACACTGAAGCTTTCTTT; CDR3aa: CASSPISRSGTLNTEAFF
j_gene: TRBJ2-3; abundance: few; d_gene: TRBD1; v_gene: TRBV10-3; CDR3nt: TGTGCCATCTCGGGACAGGGGACAGATACGCAGTATTTT; CDR3aa: CAISGQGTDTQYF
j_gene: TRBJ2-5; abundance: -; d_gene: -; v_gene: TRBV20-1; CDR3nt: TGCAGTGCTACGCCGGGGGCACAAGAGACCCAGTACTTC; CDR3aa: CSATPGAQETQYF
j_gene: TRBJ1-5; abundance: -; d_gene: -; v_gene: TRBV12-3/TRBV12-4; CDR3nt: TGTGCCAGCCGGGGCTTCAATCAGCCCCAGCATTTT; CDR3aa: CASRGFNQPQHF